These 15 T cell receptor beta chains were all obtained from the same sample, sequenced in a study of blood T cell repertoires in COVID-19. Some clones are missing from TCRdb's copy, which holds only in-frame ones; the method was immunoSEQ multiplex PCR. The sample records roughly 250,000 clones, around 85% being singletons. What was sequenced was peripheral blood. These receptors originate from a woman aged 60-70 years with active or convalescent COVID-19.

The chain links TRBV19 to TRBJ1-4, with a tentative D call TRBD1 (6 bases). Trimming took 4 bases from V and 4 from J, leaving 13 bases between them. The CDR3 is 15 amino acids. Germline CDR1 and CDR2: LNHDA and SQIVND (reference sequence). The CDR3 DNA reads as TGTGCCAGTAGTACAGCATCCAGGGGTAATGAAAAACTGTTTTTT. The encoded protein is CASSTASRGNEKLFF.

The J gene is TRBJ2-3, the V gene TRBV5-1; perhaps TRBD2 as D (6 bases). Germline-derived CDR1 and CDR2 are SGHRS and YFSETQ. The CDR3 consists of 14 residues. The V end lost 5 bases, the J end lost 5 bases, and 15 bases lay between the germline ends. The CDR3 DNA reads TGCGCCAGCAGAATCGGAGGGGTGGTAGATACGCAGTATTTT. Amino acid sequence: CASRIGGVVDTQYF.

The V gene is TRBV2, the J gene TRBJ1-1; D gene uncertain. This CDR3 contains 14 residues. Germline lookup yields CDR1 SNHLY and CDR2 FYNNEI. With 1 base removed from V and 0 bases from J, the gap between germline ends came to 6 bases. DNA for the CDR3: TGTGCCAGCAGTGAAGGTCGGTTGAACACTGAAGCTTTCTTT. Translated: CASSEGRLNTEAFF. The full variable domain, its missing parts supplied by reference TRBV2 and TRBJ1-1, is EPEVTQTPSHQVTQMGQEVILRCVPISNHLYFYWYRQILGQKVEFLVSFYNNEISEKSEIFDDQFSVERPDGSNFTLKIRSTKLEDSAMYFCASSEGRLNTEAFFGQGTRLTVV.

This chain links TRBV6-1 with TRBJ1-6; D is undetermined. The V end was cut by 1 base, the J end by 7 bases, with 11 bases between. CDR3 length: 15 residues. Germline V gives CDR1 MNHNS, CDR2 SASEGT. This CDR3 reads CASSEVGVWNSPLHF. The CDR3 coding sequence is TGTGCCAGCAGTGAAGTCGGGGTGTGGAATTCACCCCTCCACTTT.

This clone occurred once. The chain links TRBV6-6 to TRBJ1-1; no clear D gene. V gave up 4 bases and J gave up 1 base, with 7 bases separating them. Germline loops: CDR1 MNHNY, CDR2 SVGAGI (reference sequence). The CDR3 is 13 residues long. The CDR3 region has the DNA TGTGCCAGCAGTTCAGTTAAGAACACTGAAGCTTTCTTT. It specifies CASSSVKNTEAFF.

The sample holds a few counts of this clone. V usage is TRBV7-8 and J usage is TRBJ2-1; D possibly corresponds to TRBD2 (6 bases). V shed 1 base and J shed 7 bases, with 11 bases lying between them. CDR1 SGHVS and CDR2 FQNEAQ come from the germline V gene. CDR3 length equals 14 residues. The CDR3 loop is CASSLGVSGNEQFF. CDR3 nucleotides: TGTGCCAGCAGCTTAGGAGTTAGCGGAAATGAGCAGTTCTTC.

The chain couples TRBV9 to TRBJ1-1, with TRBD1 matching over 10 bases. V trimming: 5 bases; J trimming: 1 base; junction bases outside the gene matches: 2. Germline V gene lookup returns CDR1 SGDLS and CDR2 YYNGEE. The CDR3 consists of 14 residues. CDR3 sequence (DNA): TGTGCCAGCAGTCGGGACAGGGGGAACACTGAAGCTTTCTTT. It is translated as CASSRDRGNTEAFF.

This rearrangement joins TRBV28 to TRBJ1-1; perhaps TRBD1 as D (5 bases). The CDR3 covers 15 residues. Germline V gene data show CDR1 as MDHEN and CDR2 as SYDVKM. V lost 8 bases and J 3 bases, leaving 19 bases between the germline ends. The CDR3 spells CASGREGPSDTEAFF. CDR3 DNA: TGTGCCAGCGGGCGGGAGGGACCCAGCGACACTGAAGCTTTCTTT.

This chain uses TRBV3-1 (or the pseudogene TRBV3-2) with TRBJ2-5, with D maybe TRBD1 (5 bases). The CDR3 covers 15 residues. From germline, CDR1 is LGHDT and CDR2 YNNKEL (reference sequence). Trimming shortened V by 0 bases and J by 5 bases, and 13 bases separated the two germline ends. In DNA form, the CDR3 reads TGTGCCAGCAGCCAAGATCGTTCAGGGCTGGAGACCCAGTACTTC. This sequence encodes CASSQDRSGLETQYF.

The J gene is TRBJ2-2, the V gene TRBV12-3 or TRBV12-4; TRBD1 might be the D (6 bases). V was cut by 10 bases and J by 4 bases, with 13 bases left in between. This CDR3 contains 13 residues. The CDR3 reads CAIQGRSTGELFF. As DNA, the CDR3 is TGTGCCATACAGGGTAGAAGCACCGGGGAGCTGTTTTTT.

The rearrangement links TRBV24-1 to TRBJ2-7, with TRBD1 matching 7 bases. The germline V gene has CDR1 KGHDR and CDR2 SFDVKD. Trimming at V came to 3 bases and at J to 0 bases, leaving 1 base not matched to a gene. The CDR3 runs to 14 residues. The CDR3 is CATSDQGDSYEQYF. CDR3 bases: TGTGCCACCAGTGATCAGGGGGACTCCTACGAGCAGTACTTC.

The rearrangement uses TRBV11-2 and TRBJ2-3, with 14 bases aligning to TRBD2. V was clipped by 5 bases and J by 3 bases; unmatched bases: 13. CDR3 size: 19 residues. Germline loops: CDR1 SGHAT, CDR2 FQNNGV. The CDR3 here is CASSIPRLAGGPSTDTQYF. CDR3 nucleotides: TGTGCCAGCAGCATCCCCAGACTAGCGGGGGGGCCCAGTACAGATACGCAGTATTTT.

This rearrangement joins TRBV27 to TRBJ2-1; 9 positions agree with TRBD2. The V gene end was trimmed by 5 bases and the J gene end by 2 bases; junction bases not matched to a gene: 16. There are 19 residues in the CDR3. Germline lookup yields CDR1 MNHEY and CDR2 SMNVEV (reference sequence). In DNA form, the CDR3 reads TGTGCCAGCAGTCCCAGGCCGGGACTAGCAAAGAGGACCTACAATGAGCAGTTCTTC. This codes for CASSPRPGLAKRTYNEQFF.

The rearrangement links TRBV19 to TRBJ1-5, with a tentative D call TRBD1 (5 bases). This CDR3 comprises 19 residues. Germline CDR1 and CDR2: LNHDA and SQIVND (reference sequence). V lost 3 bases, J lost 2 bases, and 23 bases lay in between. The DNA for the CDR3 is TGTGCCAGTAGTATCAAGGGTAGGAGGGGAGGAAAGGGCAATCAGCCCCAGCATTTT. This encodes CASSIKGRRGGKGNQPQHF.

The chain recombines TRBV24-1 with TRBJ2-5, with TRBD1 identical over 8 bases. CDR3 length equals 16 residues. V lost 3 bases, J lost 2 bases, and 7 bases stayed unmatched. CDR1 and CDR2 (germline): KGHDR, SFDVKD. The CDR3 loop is CATSDTRDRLQETQYF. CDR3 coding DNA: TGTGCCACCAGTGATACTCGGGACAGGCTACAAGAGACCCAGTACTTC.